Below are 21 T cell receptor beta chains sequenced from a single sample in a study of shared clonotypes between healthy human individuals. Data came from immunoSEQ multiplex PCR; TCRdb stores just in-frame clones and leaves some out. The sample holds about 2.4 million clones, 80% to 95% seen once. Sequenced sample: naive CD4+ T cells from PBMCs. Subset given: CD45RA+ positively selected. These receptors originate from a man between 18 and 35 years old in good health. Some clones in this sample may be carry-over from other donors' samples.

As to this clone: The same CDR3 can be traced to other DNA sequences in this sample. The chain joins TRBV20-1 to TRBJ2-5; D unclear. V was trimmed by 5 bases and J by 5 bases, leaving 9 bases between them. The CDR3 has 11 amino acids. Germline CDR1 and CDR2: DFQATT and SNEGSKA (reference sequence). CDR3 sequence (DNA): TGCAGTGCTCGCCCTCAGGAGACCCAGTACTTC. Its protein product is CSARPQETQYF.

The chain recombines TRBV7-6 with TRBJ2-5; D may be TRBD1 or TRBD2 (5 bases each). V was shortened by 5 bases and J by 2 bases, with 9 bases between the two germline ends. CDR3 length: 13 residues. Looked up from germline, CDR1 is SGHVS and CDR2 is FNYEAQ. In DNA, the CDR3 is TGTGCCAGCAGCCCGGGACGACAAGAGACCCAGTACTTC. Its translation is CASSPGRQETQYF.

The J gene is TRBJ1-5, the V gene TRBV28, with unresolved D. The CDR3 runs 14 residues. The germline V and J ends were trimmed by 3 bases and 7 bases, with 13 bases remaining between them. CDR1 and CDR2 (germline): MDHEN, SYDVKM. CDR3 coding DNA: TGTGCCAGCAGTTTCCGGTTGAAAGGGCAGCCCCAGCATTTT. Residues: CASSFRLKGQPQHF.

This sequence joins TRBV7-9 and TRBJ1-3; 7 bases map to TRBD1. After removal of 4 bases from V and 4 bases from J, the junction contained 7 bases not matched to a gene. CDR1 and CDR2 from the germline V gene are SEHNR and FQNEAQ (reference sequence). The CDR3 is 15 amino acids. The CDR3 bases are TGTGCCAGCAGCTCGGGACAGAGAGCAGGAAACACCATATATTTT. Translation: CASSSGQRAGNTIYF.

A word on this clone: This CDR3 is also generated by other DNA sequences in the sample. This chain links TRBV5-6 with TRBJ2-7, with no clear D. Germline V gives CDR1 SGHDT, CDR2 YYEEEE. The CDR3 length is 11 residues. V was cut by 3 bases and J by 3 bases, with 4 bases left in between. CDR3 in DNA: TGTGCCAGCAGCTCGTACTACGAGCAGTACTTC. Protein product: CASSSYYEQYF.

The chain couples TRBV11-1 to TRBJ2-7, with a tentative D call TRBD1 (5 bases). Trimming stripped 3 bases from V and 4 bases from J, with 10 bases between. CDR3 length equals 13 residues. Germline-derived CDR1 and CDR2 are SGHAT and FQDESV (reference sequence). The CDR3 region is CASSFSGLYEQYF. As DNA, the CDR3 is TGTGCCAGCAGCTTTTCAGGGTTATACGAGCAGTACTTC.

This clone showed up just a few times. The CDR3 bases are TGTGCCAGCAGTGACTCATCCGACAGGGGTTACGAGCAGTACTTC. Residues: CASSDSSDRGYEQYF. The V and J genes are TRBV6-4 and TRBJ2-7, with 8 bases lining up with TRBD1. The length of the CDR3 is 15 residues. Germline CDR1 MRHNA, CDR2 SNTAGT. The junction had 5 bases not matched to a gene; V was cut back by 0 bases and J by 4 bases.

This chain uses TRBV19 with TRBJ2-7; no definite D call. This CDR3 spans 15 amino acids. Germline V gene data show CDR1 as LNHDA and CDR2 as SQIVND (reference sequence). Trimming left V 5 bases short and J 2 bases short, with 16 bases between. In DNA, the CDR3 is TGTGCCAGTAGTCCATTTCGGGCCCTACCCTACGAGCAGTACTTC. It translates to CASSPFRALPYEQYF.

This chain joins TRBV6-6 and TRBJ1-2; D not certain. CDR3 length equals 11 residues. V lost 5 bases and J 9 bases, leaving 10 bases between the germline ends. Germline V gene sequence: CDR1 MNHNY, CDR2 SVGAGI (reference sequence). In DNA, the CDR3 is TGTGCCAGCAGTGCTATCTGGAGCTACACCTTC. The encoded protein is CASSAIWSYTF.

The chain uses TRBV9 and TRBJ1-1, with D uncertain. Trimming pared 3 bases from V and 11 bases from J, leaving 17 bases between. Germline V CDR1 and CDR2: SGDLS, YYNGEE. CDR3 size: 13 residues. The CDR3 reads CASSEKDLVNAFF. The CDR3 bases are TGTGCCAGCAGCGAGAAGGACCTTGTAAATGCTTTCTTT.

The chain has TRBV6-4 and TRBJ2-1; 8 bases are a match to TRBD2. The V gene's germline CDR1 is MRHNA and CDR2 SNTAGT. Trimming cost V 5 bases and J 10 bases; bases outside gene matches: 4. This CDR3 region has 12 residues. The CDR3 DNA follows: TGTGCCAGCAGTCCCGCGGGGGGCGAGCAGTTCTTC. It specifies CASSPAGGEQFF.

V is TRBV14 and J is TRBJ2-2; D not certain. CDR1 is SGHDN and CDR2 is FVKESK in the germline V gene. Trimming cost V 4 bases and J 7 bases, with 13 bases left between them. The CDR3 length is 14 residues. The CDR3 protein is CASSPQTALGELFF. Here the CDR3 DNA reads TGTGCCAGCAGCCCACAGACCGCTCTCGGGGAGCTGTTTTTT.

This clone has just a few counts. V is TRBV5-1 and J is TRBJ2-5; unclear D gene. Looked up from germline, CDR1 is SGHRS and CDR2 is YFSETQ. This CDR3 comprises 15 residues. V shed 3 bases and J shed 2 bases, with 14 bases lying between them. The CDR3 loop reads CASSSVGSQQETQYF. Here the CDR3 DNA reads TGCGCCAGCAGCTCGGTCGGAAGTCAACAAGAGACCCAGTACTTC.

This clone has a single count. The rearrangement links TRBV5-1 to TRBJ2-3; 11 nucleotides align to TRBD2. The CDR3 is 18 residues long. Trimming cost V 4 bases and J 7 bases; bases outside gene matches: 17. Looked up from germline, CDR1 is SGHRS and CDR2 is YFSETQ. The chain's CDR3 is CASSPAAQVAGGWYTQYF. The CDR3 nucleotides are TGCGCCAGCAGCCCAGCCGCCCAAGTAGCGGGAGGGTGGTATACGCAGTATTTT.

This rearrangement joins TRBV7-9 to TRBJ2-1; D is possibly TRBD2 (6 bases). Trimming left V 5 bases short and J 7 bases short, with 15 bases between. Germline CDR1 and CDR2: SEHNR and FQNEAQ (reference sequence). This CDR3 has 14 amino acids. The chain's CDR3 is CASSRNGGTNEQFF. CDR3 bases: TGTGCCAGCAGCCGTAACGGGGGAACTAATGAGCAGTTCTTC.

The chain links TRBV11-2 to TRBJ2-1, with D possibly matching TRBD1 (5 bases). The V end lost 4 bases, the J end lost 1 base, and 17 bases lay between the germline ends. Germline V CDR1 and CDR2: SGHAT, FQNNGV. The CDR3 runs 17 residues. CDR3 amino acids: CASSSQGLPGSYNEQFF. Here the CDR3 DNA reads TGTGCCAGCAGCTCCCAGGGCCTTCCTGGGTCCTACAATGAGCAGTTCTTC.

As regards this clone: This sample also contains other DNA sequences that code for the same CDR3. J is TRBJ1-2 and V is TRBV28, with TRBD1 matching 7 bases. Trimming at V came to 6 bases and at J to 5 bases, leaving 12 bases not matched to a gene. The CDR3 has 15 residues. Germline V CDR1 and CDR2: MDHEN, SYDVKM. CDR3 coding DNA: TGTGCCAGCAGCCTCCGGGACAGACCCCTTTATGGCTACACCTTC. This encodes CASSLRDRPLYGYTF.

The chain links TRBV30 to TRBJ1-5, with unresolved D. CDR3 size: 12 residues. Trimming left V 5 bases short and J 1 base short, with 6 bases between. Per germline, CDR1 GTSNPN and CDR2 SVGIG (reference sequence). CDR3: CAWSKSNQPQHF. The CDR3 coding sequence is TGTGCCTGGTCCAAAAGCAATCAGCCCCAGCATTTT.

V usage is TRBV4-3 and J usage is TRBJ2-1, with 9 nucleotides matching TRBD2. V lost 4 bases and J lost 4; bases outside the gene matches: 5. This CDR3 is 15 amino acids long. The V gene's germline CDR1 is LGHNA and CDR2 YSLEER. CDR3 nucleotides: TGCGCCAGCAGCCCGCTAGCGGGACGGTACAATGAGCAGTTCTTC. Protein sequence: CASSPLAGRYNEQFF.

The V and J genes are TRBV5-4 and TRBJ2-2; D remains unclear. Germline V CDR1 and CDR2: SGHNT, YYREEE (reference sequence). Trimming left V 3 bases short and J 6 bases short, with 18 bases between. The CDR3 totals 16 residues. CDR3 sequence: CASSSRAPVSPGELFF. DNA of the CDR3: TGTGCCAGCAGCTCCCGGGCCCCCGTATCGCCCGGGGAGCTGTTTTTT.

The V call is TRBV4-3, the J call TRBJ1-4; 9 positions match TRBD1. The CDR3 has 15 amino acids. Germline loops: CDR1 LGHNA, CDR2 YSLEER. The ends lost 4 bases at V and 8 bases at J; junction bases unmatched: 8. The CDR3 DNA is TGCGCCAGCAGCCCAGCGCGGGACAGGGCCGAAAAACTGTTTTTT. Translated, it gives CASSPARDRAEKLFF.